Below, 26 T cell receptor beta chains from the same sample are listed, as sequenced in a study of regulatory T cells in long-lasting Graves disease. The sample's time point: newly diagnosed GD, antithyroid drugs for less than 3 months. From PBMCs, RNA was extracted and then used to make the TCR library. With iRepertoire HTBI primers and Arm-PCR of CDR3 regions, TCR beta libraries were built. Using its own MiXCR run on the multiplex PCR reads, TCRdb lists one record per CDR3 protein. The data contain about 540,000 distinct CDR3 sequences, roughly 14% of them singletons. These data were likewise used in another study, on T cells in Graves' hyperthyroidism and ophthalmopathy.

Here the sequenced sample was peripheral blood mononuclear cells (PBMCs), taken at new diagnosis, from a patient treated with antithyroid drugs. The receptors come from a young man with Graves disease.

The CDR3 protein is CASGAEGPKNIQYF. CDR3 nucleotides: TGCGCCAGCGGGGCAGAAGGGCCCAAAAACATTCAGTACTTC. The J gene is TRBJ2-4, the V gene TRBV5-1; D might be TRBD1 (5 bases). The CDR3 covers 14 residues. V lost 7 bases, J lost 2 bases, and 13 bases lay in between. Germline-derived CDR1 and CDR2 are SGHRS and YFSETQ. The full variable domain, rest sourced from reference TRBV5-1 and TRBJ2-4, is KAGVTQTPRYLIKTRGQQVTLSCSPISGHRSVSWYQQTPGQGLQFLFEYFSETQRNKGNFPGRFSGRQFSNSRSEMNVSTLELGDSALYLCASGAEGPKNIQYFGAGTRLSVL.

This clonotype was seen at least ten times. This chain uses TRBV12-3 or TRBV12-4 with TRBJ1-1; D is undetermined. CDR3 length: 12 residues. Trimming removed 3 bases from V and 6 bases from J, with 8 bases in between. The CDR3 loop is CASSFFGAEAFF. CDR3 nucleotide sequence: TGTGCCAGCAGTTTTTTTGGTGCTGAAGCTTTCTTT.

The rearrangement links TRBV5-1 to TRBJ2-5, with D maybe TRBD1 (6 bases). V lost 7 bases and J lost 5, with 18 bases in between. This CDR3 has 14 residues. Germline-derived CDR1 and CDR2 are SGHRS and YFSETQ. The CDR3 bases are TGCGCCAGCGTCTGCCGGCAGGGGATGGAGACCCAGTACTTC. Translation: CASVCRQGMETQYF.

The rearrangement uses TRBV19 and TRBJ1-4; 7 bases agree with TRBD1. Germline V lookup: CDR1 LNHDA, CDR2 SQIVND (reference sequence). There are 15 residues in the CDR3. The ends lost 4 bases at V and 4 bases at J; junction bases unmatched: 6. CDR3 region: CASSTYGTVNEKLFF. The CDR3 DNA follows: TGTGCCAGTAGTACTTACGGGACAGTTAATGAAAAACTGTTTTTT.

The chain joins TRBV3-1 to TRBJ2-4; 11 bases line up with TRBD2. This CDR3 contains 17 residues. V gave up 4 bases and J gave up 0 bases; unmatched junction bases: 5. Per germline, CDR1 LGHDT and CDR2 YNNKEL (reference sequence). This chain's CDR3 is CASSPGTSGLAKNIQYF. CDR3 in DNA: TGTGCCAGCAGCCCCGGGACTAGCGGATTAGCCAAAAACATTCAGTACTTC.

V gene TRBV19 combines with J gene TRBJ2-7; 7 bases align to TRBD1. V lost 6 bases and J lost 2; bases outside the gene matches: 4. The CDR3 covers 13 residues. The germline gives CDR1 LNHDA, CDR2 SQIVND (reference sequence). The CDR3 protein is CASRDRLTYEQYF. CDR3 DNA: TGTGCCAGTAGGGACAGGTTAACCTACGAGCAGTACTTC.

This clonotype appeared many times. This rearrangement joins TRBV7-9 to TRBJ2-7; D might be TRBD1 (6 bases). Per the germline V gene, CDR1 is SEHNR and CDR2 is FQNEAQ (reference sequence). V was trimmed by 1 base and J by 6 bases, leaving 7 bases between them. CDR3 length: 12 residues. CDR3 amino acids: CASSLGGGEQYF. CDR3 coding DNA: TGTGCCAGCAGCTTAGGAGGGGGCGAGCAGTACTTC. The whole variable domain, remainder taken from reference TRBV7-9 and TRBJ2-7, is DTGVSQNPRHKITKRGQNVTFRCDPISEHNRLYWYRQTLGQGPEFLTYFQNEAQLEKSRLLSDRFSAERPKGSFSTLEIQRTEQGDSAMYLCASSLGGGEQYFGPGTRLTVT.

The CDR3 region is CASSLAAGTGAYEQYF. In DNA, the CDR3 is TGTGCCAGCAGCTTAGCCGCCGGGACAGGAGCCTACGAGCAGTACTTC. V usage is TRBV7-6 and J usage is TRBJ2-7; 8 bases align to TRBD1. This CDR3 region has 16 residues. Trimming at V came to 0 bases and at J to 2 bases, leaving 6 bases not matched to a gene. Germline CDR1 is SGHVS and CDR2 is FNYEAQ.

Only a few counts were recorded for this clonotype. The chain couples TRBV20-1 to TRBJ1-1, with D tentatively TRBD1 (5 bases). The ends were cut back, 7 bases at V and 2 bases at J, with 23 bases in the middle. In germline, CDR1 is DFQATT, CDR2 SNEGSKA (reference sequence). The CDR3 has 16 residues. The CDR3, as DNA: TGCAGTGTCCAGGCGCGACAGAGGAGGGGAAACACTGAAGCTTTCTTT. This encodes CSVQARQRRGNTEAFF.

This clonotype was detected only a few times. The chain joins TRBV2 to TRBJ2-7; D uncertain. Germline-derived CDR1 and CDR2 are SNHLY and FYNNEI. The CDR3 is made up of 13 amino acids. V was pared by 1 base and J by 1 base, with 5 bases between. Here the CDR3 reads CASSEDQSYEQYF. The CDR3 DNA reads as TGTGCCAGCAGTGAAGATCAGTCCTACGAGCAGTACTTC.

The count of this clonotype is one. At one of its ends the junction is not consistent with the germline gene, which may arise from a read error. J is TRBJ2-5 and V is TRBV5-1; D is possibly TRBD1 or TRBD2 (5 bases each). The CDR3 contains 14 residues. CDR1 is SGHRS, CDR2 YFSETQ, per germline. CDR3 amino acids: CASTTGRIQEAQYF. The CDR3 coding sequence is TGCGCCAGCACTACGGGACGTATCCAAGAGGCCCAGTACTTC.

This clonotype came up a few times. The chain joins TRBV29-1 to TRBJ2-7; D is tentatively TRBD1 or TRBD2 (5 bases each). The CDR3 runs to 14 residues. The germline CDR1 and CDR2 sequences are SQVTM and ANQGSEA. V dropped 5 bases and J dropped 3 bases, with 17 bases sitting between them. The CDR3 sequence is CSVPTSSQGYEQYF. The CDR3 DNA follows: TGCAGCGTTCCTACTAGTTCTCAGGGCTACGAGCAGTACTTC.

The chain carries TRBV6-4 and TRBJ1-2; 10 positions match TRBD1. CDR3 size: 16 residues. After removal of 4 bases from V and 0 bases from J, the junction contained 5 bases not matched to a gene. Germline values: CDR1 MRHNA, CDR2 SNTAGT. CDR3 sequence: CASSALGTGANYGYTF. The DNA for the CDR3 is TGTGCCAGCAGTGCTCTAGGGACAGGGGCTAACTATGGCTACACCTTC.

This clonotype was seen at least ten times. The chain employs TRBV7-9 and TRBJ1-1; D is unresolved. Per the germline V gene, CDR1 is SEHNR and CDR2 is FQNEAQ (reference sequence). V was clipped by 1 base and J by 6 bases, with 12 bases between them. This CDR3 contains 14 residues. The CDR3 nucleotides read TGTGCCAGCAGCTTAGTGGAATTGCGGGCTGAAGCTTTCTTT. Translation: CASSLVELRAEAFF.

This clonotype has a count of ten or more. This chain connects TRBV2 to TRBJ2-3, with no clear D. V lost 7 bases and J lost 1, with 9 bases in between. The CDR3 is 13 residues long. Germline V CDR1 and CDR2: SNHLY, FYNNEI. CDR3 nucleotides: TGTGCCAGCATGGTGTACGGCACAGATACGCAGTATTTT. Translation gives CASMVYGTDTQYF.

This clonotype has ten or more counts. The chain links TRBV5-4 to TRBJ2-3; tentatively, D is TRBD2 (5 bases). The length of the CDR3 is 13 residues. Trimming removed 1 base from V and 6 bases from J, with 9 bases in between. Germline V CDR1 and CDR2: SGHNT, YYREEE (reference sequence). Written as DNA, the CDR3 is TGTGCCAGCAGCTTGCGAGGGTTGGATACGCAGTATTTT. This gives the protein CASSLRGLDTQYF.

This clonotype was counted many times. The rearrangement uses TRBV30 and TRBJ1-5; 9 nucleotides line up with TRBD1. J gave up 9 bases and V 2 bases, and 11 bases lay outside the gene matches. Germline V CDR1 and CDR2: GTSNPN, SVGIG (reference sequence). The CDR3 is 15 amino acids. CDR3 DNA: TGTGCCTGGAGTCGACCGGACAGGGGTAACACGCCCCAGCATTTT. This encodes CAWSRPDRGNTPQHF.

This clonotype was seen repeatedly, ten times or more. This rearrangement joins TRBV12-3 or TRBV12-4 to TRBJ2-2; D is possibly TRBD1 (6 bases). This CDR3 contains 14 residues. Trimming removed 6 bases from V and 10 bases from J, with 18 bases in between. CDR3 sequence reads: CASRTGTLAKELFF. The CDR3 coding sequence is TGTGCCAGCAGAACAGGGACCCTTGCTAAGGAGCTGTTTTTT.

This clonotype was found many times. The genes are TRBV13 and TRBJ1-2; no definite D call. The germline CDR1 and CDR2 sequences are PRHDT and FYEKMQ (reference sequence). Trimming cost V 4 bases and J 1 base, with 10 bases left between them. The CDR3 has 14 amino acids. The CDR3 coding sequence is TGTGCCAGCAGCTCCGAACATTATAACTATGGCTACACCTTC. Encoded protein: CASSSEHYNYGYTF.

At least ten counts were recorded for this clonotype. The genes are TRBV6-2 or TRBV6-3 and TRBJ2-3, with a possible D match to TRBD2 (6 bases). Germline CDR1 is MNHEY and CDR2 is SVGEGT. The length of the CDR3 is 15 residues. Trimming left V 5 bases short and J 3 bases short, with 15 bases between. The CDR3 reads CASSDGPGLTDTQYF. DNA for the CDR3: TGTGCCAGCAGTGATGGCCCGGGACTTACAGATACGCAGTATTTT.

In its sample, this clonotype was seen many times. V usage is TRBV7-2 and J usage is TRBJ2-3; D is perhaps TRBD2 (6 bases). V was shortened by 1 base and J by 1 base, with 21 bases between the two germline ends. The CDR3 is 19 amino acids. Germline-derived CDR1 and CDR2 are SGHTA and FQGNSA. CDR3 region: CASSLVYGSTGEGTDTQYF. The CDR3 DNA sequence: TGTGCCAGCAGCTTAGTGTACGGGAGTACCGGTGAGGGCACAGATACGCAGTATTTT.

As to this clonotype: A read error may explain this, as a much larger clone is one base away. The chain is built from TRBV24-1 and TRBJ1-2; TRBD1 matches at 7 bases. This CDR3 spans 15 amino acids. Trimming removed 3 bases from V and 10 bases from J; junction bases left unmatched: 13. Germline-derived CDR1 and CDR2 are KGHDR and SFDVKD. DNA of the CDR3: TGTGCCACCAGTGATAACGACAGGGCCTTCGCTGACTACACCTTC. This sequence encodes CATSDNDRAFADYTF.

This clonotype appeared many times. The chain joins TRBV12-3 or TRBV12-4 to TRBJ2-3; D gene uncertain. CDR3 length equals 11 residues. Between the trimmed V and J ends, which lost 6 bases and 6 bases, there was a span of 7 bases. The CDR3 bases are TGTGCCAGCAGAAGCGTGGATACGCAGTATTTT. The encoded protein is CASRSVDTQYF.

This clonotype was seen at least ten times. V usage is TRBV6-1 and J usage is TRBJ2-1; maybe TRBD2 (5 bases). This CDR3 has 16 amino acids. Germline assignment: CDR1 MNHNS and CDR2 SASEGT. Trimming shortened V by 7 bases and J by 0 bases, and 16 bases separated the two germline ends. This CDR3 reads CASTPFGGGSYNEQFF. The CDR3 DNA reads TGTGCCAGCACCCCATTTGGCGGAGGCTCCTACAATGAGCAGTTCTTC.

This clonotype has a count of ten or more. J is TRBJ2-1 and V is TRBV29-1; 8 bases fit TRBD1. V was pared by 3 bases and J by 9 bases, with 4 bases of the junction left unmatched. Germline loops: CDR1 SQVTM, CDR2 ANQGSEA. There are 12 residues in the CDR3. The CDR3 protein is CSVDPQGAEQFF. The CDR3 nucleotides are TGCAGCGTTGACCCCCAGGGGGCTGAGCAGTTCTTC.

For this clonotype: This may stem from a read error, because a much larger clone lies one nucleotide away. V is TRBV7-2 and J is TRBJ2-3; D remains unclear. The CDR3 length is 15 residues. CDR1 is SGHTA, CDR2 FQGNSA, per germline. The CDR3 DNA follows: TGTGCCAGCAGCTTACAAGCTTTCAGCACAGATGCGCAGTATTTT. This gives the protein CASSLQAFSTDAQYF.